This TCR beta chain appears in the sequencing data of a study of cytomegalovirus exposure and HLA in healthy donors. Study conclusions and caveats: According to an earlier analysis, most TCR beta V segments yielded productive rearrangements about 90% or about 30% of the time. Near-uniform donor sequencing depth was presumed by presence/absence analyses. The study reported that TCR beta sequences accurately predicted HLA-A and HLA-B alleles in most subjects.

PCR used 60 Vbeta primers and 13 Jbeta primers. TCRdb keeps only in-frame clones here, not all; method: immunoSEQ multiplex PCR. The sample contains some 150,000 clones, 68% of which appear only once. The germline V gene has CDR1 LGHNA and CDR2 YNFKEQ. The length of the CDR3 is 15 residues. Trimming at V came to 4 bases and at J to 7 bases, leaving 7 bases not matched to a gene. This clone has a handful of counts. The antigen remains unidentified. The source material was PBMCs. The source of this sequence is a man in his 60s in good health and CMV-seronegative. The chain joins TRBV4-2 to TRBJ2-2, with 9 bases identical to TRBD2. This chain's CDR3 is CASSLAGEMGGELFF. The CDR3 nucleotides are TGTGCCAGCAGCCTAGCGGGAGAAATGGGCGGGGAGCTGTTTTTT.